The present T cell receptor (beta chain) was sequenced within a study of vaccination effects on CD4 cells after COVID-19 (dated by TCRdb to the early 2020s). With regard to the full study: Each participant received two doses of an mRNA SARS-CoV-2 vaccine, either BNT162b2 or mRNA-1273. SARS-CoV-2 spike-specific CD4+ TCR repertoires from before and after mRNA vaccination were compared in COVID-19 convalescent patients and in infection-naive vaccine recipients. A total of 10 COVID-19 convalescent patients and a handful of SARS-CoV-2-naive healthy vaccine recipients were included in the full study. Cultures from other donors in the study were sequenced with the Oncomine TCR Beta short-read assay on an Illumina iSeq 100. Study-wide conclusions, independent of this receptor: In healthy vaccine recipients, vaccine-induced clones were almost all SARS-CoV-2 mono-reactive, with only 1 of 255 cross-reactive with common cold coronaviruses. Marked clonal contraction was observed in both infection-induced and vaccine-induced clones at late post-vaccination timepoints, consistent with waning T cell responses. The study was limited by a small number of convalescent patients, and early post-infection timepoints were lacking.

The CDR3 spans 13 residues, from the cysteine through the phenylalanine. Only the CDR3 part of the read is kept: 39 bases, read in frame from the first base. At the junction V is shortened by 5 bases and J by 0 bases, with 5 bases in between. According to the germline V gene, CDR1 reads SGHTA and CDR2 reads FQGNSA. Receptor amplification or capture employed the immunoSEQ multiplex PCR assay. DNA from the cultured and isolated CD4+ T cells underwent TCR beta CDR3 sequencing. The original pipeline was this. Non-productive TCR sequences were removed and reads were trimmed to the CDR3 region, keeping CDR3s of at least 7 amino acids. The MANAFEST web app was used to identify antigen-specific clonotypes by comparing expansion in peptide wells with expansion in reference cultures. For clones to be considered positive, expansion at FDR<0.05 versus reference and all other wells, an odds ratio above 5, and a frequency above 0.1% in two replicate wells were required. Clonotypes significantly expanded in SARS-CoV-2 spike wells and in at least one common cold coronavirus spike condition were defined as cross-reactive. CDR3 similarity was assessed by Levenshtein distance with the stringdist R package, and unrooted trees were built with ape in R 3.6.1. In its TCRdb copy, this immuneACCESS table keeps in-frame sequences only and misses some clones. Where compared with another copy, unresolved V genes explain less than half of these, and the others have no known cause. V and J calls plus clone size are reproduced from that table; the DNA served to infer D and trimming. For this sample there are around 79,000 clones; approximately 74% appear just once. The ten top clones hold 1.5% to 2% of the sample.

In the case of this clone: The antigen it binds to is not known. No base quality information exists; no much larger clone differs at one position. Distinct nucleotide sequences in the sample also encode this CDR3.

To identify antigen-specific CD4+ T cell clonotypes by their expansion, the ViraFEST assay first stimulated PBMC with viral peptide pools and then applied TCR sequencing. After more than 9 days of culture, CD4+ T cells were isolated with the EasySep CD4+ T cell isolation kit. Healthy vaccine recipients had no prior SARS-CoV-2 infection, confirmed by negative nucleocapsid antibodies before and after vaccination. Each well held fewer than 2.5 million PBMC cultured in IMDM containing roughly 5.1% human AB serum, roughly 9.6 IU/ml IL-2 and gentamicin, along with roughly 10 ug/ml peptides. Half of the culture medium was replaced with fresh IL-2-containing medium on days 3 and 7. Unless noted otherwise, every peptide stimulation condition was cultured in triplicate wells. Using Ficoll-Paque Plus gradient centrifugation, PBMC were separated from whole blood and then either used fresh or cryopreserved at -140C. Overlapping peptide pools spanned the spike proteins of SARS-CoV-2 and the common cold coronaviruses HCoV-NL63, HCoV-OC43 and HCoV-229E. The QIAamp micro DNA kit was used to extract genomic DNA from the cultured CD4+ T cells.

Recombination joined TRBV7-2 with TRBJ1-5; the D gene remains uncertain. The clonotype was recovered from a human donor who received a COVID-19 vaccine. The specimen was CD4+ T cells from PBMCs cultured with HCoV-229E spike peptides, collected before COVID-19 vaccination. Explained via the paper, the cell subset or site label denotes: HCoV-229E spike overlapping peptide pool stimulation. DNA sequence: TGTGCCAGCAGCCAGAATAGCAATCAGCCCCAGCATTTT. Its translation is CASSQNSNQPQHF.